This T cell receptor beta chain was obtained from a study of blood T cell repertoires in COVID-19. TCRdb's copy holds only in-frame clones and misses some; the assay was immunoSEQ multiplex PCR. The sample holds some 21,000 clones; 70% to 90% are singletons and the top ten take over 15%. The sequence derives from a human donor with acute or convalescent COVID-19. The donor label of this sample is uncertain. The sample comprised peripheral blood.

Here the CDR3 reads CAWNRVQGPDGEQYF. Written as DNA, the CDR3 is TGTGCCTGGAATAGGGTACAGGGGCCGGACGGAGAGCAGTACTTC. The chain combines TRBV30 with TRBJ2-7; 7 nucleotides line up with TRBD1. Germline CDR1 and CDR2: GTSNPN and SVGIG (reference sequence). The CDR3 length is 15 residues. With V trimmed by 4 bases and J by 7 bases, 16 bases remained unmatched. Combining the CDR3 with reference TRBV30 and TRBJ2-7 gives the whole variable domain SQTIHQWPATLVQPVGSPLSLECTVEGTSNPNLYWYRQAAGRGLQLLFYSVGIGQISSEVPQNLSASRPQDRQFILSSKKLLLSDSGFYLCAWNRVQGPDGEQYFGPGTRLTVT.